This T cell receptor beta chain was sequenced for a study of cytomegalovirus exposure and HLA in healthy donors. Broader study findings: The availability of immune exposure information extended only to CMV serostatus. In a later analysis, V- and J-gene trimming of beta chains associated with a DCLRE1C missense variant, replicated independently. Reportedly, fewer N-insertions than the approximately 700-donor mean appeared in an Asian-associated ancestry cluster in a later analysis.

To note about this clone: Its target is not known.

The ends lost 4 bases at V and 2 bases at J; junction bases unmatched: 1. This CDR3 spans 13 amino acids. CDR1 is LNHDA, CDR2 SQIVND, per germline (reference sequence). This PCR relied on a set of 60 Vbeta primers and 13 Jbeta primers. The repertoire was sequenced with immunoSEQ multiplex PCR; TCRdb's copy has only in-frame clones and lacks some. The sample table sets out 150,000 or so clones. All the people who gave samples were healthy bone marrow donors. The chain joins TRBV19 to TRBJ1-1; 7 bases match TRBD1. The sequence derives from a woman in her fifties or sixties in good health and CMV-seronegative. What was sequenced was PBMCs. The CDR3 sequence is CASSTGGNTEAFF. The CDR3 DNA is TGTGCCAGTAGTACAGGGGGTAACACTGAAGCTTTCTTT.